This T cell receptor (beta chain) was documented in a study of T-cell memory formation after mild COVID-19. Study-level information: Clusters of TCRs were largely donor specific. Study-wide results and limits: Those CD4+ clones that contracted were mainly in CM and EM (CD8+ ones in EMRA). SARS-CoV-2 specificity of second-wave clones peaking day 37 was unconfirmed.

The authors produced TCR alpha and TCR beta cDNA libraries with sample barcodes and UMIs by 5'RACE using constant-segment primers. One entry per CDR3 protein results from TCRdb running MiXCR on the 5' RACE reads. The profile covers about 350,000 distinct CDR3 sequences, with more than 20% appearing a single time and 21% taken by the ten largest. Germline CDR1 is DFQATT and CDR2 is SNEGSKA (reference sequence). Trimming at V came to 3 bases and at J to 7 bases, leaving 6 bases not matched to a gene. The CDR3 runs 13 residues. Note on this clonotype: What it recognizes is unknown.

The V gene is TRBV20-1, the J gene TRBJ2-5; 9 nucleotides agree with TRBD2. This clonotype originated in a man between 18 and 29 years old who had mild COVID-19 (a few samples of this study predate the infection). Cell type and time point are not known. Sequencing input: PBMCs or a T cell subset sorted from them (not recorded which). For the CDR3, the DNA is TGCAGTGCTAGGCGCGGGGGGGCCGGGACCCAGTACTTC. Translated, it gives CSARRGGAGTQYF.